This T cell receptor (beta chain) was sequenced in a study of blood T cell repertoires in COVID-19. Study-wide background: Donors in the United States, Italy and Spain gave samples during acute or convalescent COVID-19. In each case, the material was cDNA or gDNA derived from T cells, B-cell-depleted T cells, or PBMCs.

This clone has just a few counts. As handled by the study authors: Reference gene primer amplification gave estimated nucleated cell counts. Clones were sequenced by immunoSEQ multiplex PCR, and TCRdb holds only the in-frame ones, with some missing. V, J and clone size derive from that table, while D and trimming were established from the DNA sequence. The table records some 140,000 clones, around 85% of them present only once. Germline-derived CDR1 and CDR2 are PRHDT and FYEKMQ (reference sequence). V was clipped by 1 base and J by 2 bases, with 10 bases between them. This CDR3 contains 15 residues. Input material: peripheral blood. The clonotype comes from a woman between 45 and 65 years old who had recovered from COVID-19. The gene calls are TRBV13 and TRBJ2-3; possibly TRBD2 for D (5 bases). In nucleotides, the CDR3 is TGTGCCAGCAGCTTAGACAGCGGAGCCACAGATACGCAGTATTTT. Amino acid sequence: CASSLDSGATDTQYF. Complete variable domain (other parts from reference TRBV13 and TRBJ2-3): AAGVIQSPRHLIKEKRETATLKCYPIPRHDTVYWYQQGPGQDPQFLISFYEKMQSDKGSIPDRFSAQQFSDYHSELNMSSLELGDSALYFCASSLDSGATDTQYFGPGTRLTVL.